This record covers a single T cell receptor beta chain. Its specificity is not known. The sample is drawn from a study of beta chain features in type 1 diabetes. Study information: Sorted cells, more than 95,000,000 in number, were examined across all samples. Study-wide findings and caveats: For Type 1 diabetes patients, all four CD4+ subsets carried TCRB CDR3s that were moderately but significantly shorter.

Trimming left V 3 bases short and J 4 bases short, with 15 bases between. The CDR3 loop spans 15 amino acids. Germline V gene sequence: CDR1 SEHNR, CDR2 FQNEAQ (reference sequence). Every isolated RNA sample was fully reverse transcribed, so sequencing captured expressed TCRB transcripts. This table comes from immunoSEQ multiplex PCR, and its TCRdb copy is limited to in-frame clones, with some not included. The sample lists under 250,000 clones, around 13% occurring once. The sequence was obtained from a man aged 25 to 40 with type 1 diabetes. The V call is TRBV7-9, the J call TRBJ1-2; no definite D call. Sequencing was carried out using naive CD4+ T cells from blood. The CDR3 coding sequence is TGTGCCAGCAGCTTTTCCGAGGGAGAAGGCTATGGCTACACCTTC. Translating it yields CASSFSEGEGYGYTF.